The 30 T cell receptor beta chains in this list originate from one sample, sequenced in a study of graft-versus-host responses after intestinal transplantation. These receptors are not linked to any known antigen. The repertoire was sequenced with immunoSEQ multiplex PCR; TCRdb's copy has only in-frame clones and lacks some. The sample holds over 80,000 clones, 90% to 95% seen once. Source: unstimulated CD4+ T cells sorted from spleen or lymph node cells, taken before transplant. These receptors were obtained from a human donor who was the organ donor for an intestinal transplant.

This chain joins TRBV28 and TRBJ2-5; TRBD2 agrees at 11 bases. Germline V gives CDR1 MDHEN, CDR2 SYDVKM. The junction had 6 bases not matched to a gene; V was cut back by 8 bases and J by 4 bases. The CDR3 is made up of 14 amino acids. The CDR3 DNA follows: TGTGCCAGCCACCGTACTAGCGGGGGAGAGACCCAGTACTTC. It translates to CASHRTSGGETQYF.

The CDR3 is CASRRGGASTDTQYF. DNA for the CDR3: TGTGCCAGCCGCCGAGGGGGGGCGAGCACAGATACGCAGTATTTT. The chain joins TRBV7-9 to TRBJ2-3; D is possibly TRBD2 (7 bases). Trimming shortened V by 8 bases and J by 0 bases, and 15 bases separated the two germline ends. Germline V gene lookup returns CDR1 SEHNR and CDR2 FQNEAQ (reference sequence). The CDR3 consists of 15 residues.

The chain has TRBV18 and TRBJ1-2, with 10 bases lining up with TRBD1. The CDR3 has 15 residues. Trimming took 5 bases from V and 4 from J; bases not matched to a gene: 7. Germline V CDR1 and CDR2: KGHSH, LQKENI. For the CDR3, the DNA is TGTGCCAGCTCAACTCGACAGGGGGCCGGCTATGGCTACACCTTC. Its translation: CASSTRQGAGYGYTF.

This sequence joins TRBV19 and TRBJ2-7, with TRBD1 as a possible D gene (5 bases). V was shortened by 6 bases and J by 0 bases, with 9 bases between the two germline ends. The CDR3 runs 13 residues. Germline V CDR1 and CDR2: LNHDA, SQIVND (reference sequence). This chain's CDR3 is CASRSRDSYEQYF. CDR3 bases: TGTGCCAGTAGGTCCAGGGACTCCTACGAGCAGTACTTC.

This clone was detected a few times. The rearrangement links TRBV10-2 to TRBJ2-2; D gene uncertain. The V and J ends lost 6 bases and 0 bases respectively, with 11 bases between them. The CDR3 is 15 amino acids. CDR1 and CDR2 from the germline V gene are WSHSY and SAAADI. The CDR3 nucleotides are TGCGCCAGCAGGTTTACGGGTCCGAACACCGGGGAGCTGTTTTTT. As protein: CASRFTGPNTGELFF.

The gene calls are TRBV10-3 and TRBJ2-3, with TRBD1 matching over 11 bases. CDR3 length: 19 residues. V lost 0 bases, J lost 3 bases, and 11 bases stayed unmatched. Looked up from germline, CDR1 is ENHRY and CDR2 is SYGVKD. The CDR3 DNA follows: TGTGCCATCAGTGAGTCAATAGTCAGGACAGGGGGCCGGACAGATACGCAGTATTTT. As protein: CAISESIVRTGGRTDTQYF.

The V gene is TRBV4-3, the J gene TRBJ2-1; TRBD1 is a possible D gene (7 bases). V was cut by 3 bases and J by 0 bases, with 12 bases left in between. Germline CDR1 reads LGHNA; CDR2 reads YSLEER. The CDR3 sequence is 16 residues long. CDR3: CASSQAGGISYNEQFF. As DNA, the CDR3 is TGCGCCAGCAGCCAGGCAGGGGGGATCTCCTACAATGAGCAGTTCTTC.

In DNA form, the CDR3 reads TGTGCCAGCAGCCTGGGGGGTTTAGAGACCCAGTACTTC. The encoded protein is CASSLGGLETQYF. The chain has TRBV7-9 and TRBJ2-5; D may be TRBD2 (6 bases). The CDR3 runs 13 residues. V lost 5 bases, J lost 4 bases, and 11 bases lay in between. The germline CDR1 and CDR2 sequences are SEHNR and FQNEAQ (reference sequence).

V and J are TRBV18 and TRBJ1-6; 7 nucleotides line up with TRBD1. The CDR3 covers 15 residues. Unmatched junction bases numbered 7, after V lost 6 bases and J lost 5 bases. Germline values: CDR1 KGHSH, CDR2 LQKENI. This CDR3 is CASSRNGQDNSPLHF. The CDR3 coding sequence is TGTGCCAGCTCGCGAAATGGACAGGATAATTCACCCCTCCACTTT.

V and J are TRBV5-1 and TRBJ2-3; 7 bases agree with TRBD2. The J segment lost 4 bases and the V segment lost 0 bases, leaving 5 bases of the junction unmatched. The germline V gene encodes CDR1 SGHRS and CDR2 YFSETQ. CDR3 length: 15 residues. This chain's CDR3 is CASSLAGEGADTQYF. In DNA, the CDR3 is TGCGCCAGCAGCTTGGCTGGGGAGGGTGCAGATACGCAGTATTTT.

The chain couples TRBV5-1 to TRBJ1-2, with 9 bases that match TRBD1. The germline CDR1 and CDR2 sequences are SGHRS and YFSETQ. This CDR3 has 13 residues. The trim removed 5 bases at V and 5 bases at J, leaving 4 bases unmatched. CDR3 in DNA: TGCGCCAGCAGAACAGGGGGCGAATATGGCTACACCTTC. Amino acids: CASRTGGEYGYTF. The entire variable domain, with the rest obtained from reference TRBV5-1 and TRBJ1-2, is as follows: KAGVTQTPRYLIKTRGQQVTLSCSPISGHRSVSWYQQTPGQGLQFLFEYFSETQRNKGNFPGRFSGRQFSNSRSEMNVSTLELGDSALYLCASRTGGEYGYTFGSGTRLTVV.

CDR3 DNA: TGTGCCAGCAGCGTAAGAAGCACTTCTGGGCACAATGAGCAGTTCTTC. This gives the protein CASSVRSTSGHNEQFF. The chain combines TRBV9 with TRBJ2-1; no firm D call. The V gene's germline CDR1 is SGDLS and CDR2 YYNGEE. V lost 1 base and J lost 5, with 16 bases in between. This CDR3 is built from 16 residues.

The chain has TRBV5-1 and TRBJ1-1, with a weak D call TRBD1 (5 bases). The length of the CDR3 is 15 residues. Deletions cut 3 bases from V and 1 base from J, with 13 bases between. CDR1 and CDR2 (germline): SGHRS, YFSETQ. CDR3 sequence reads: CASSWGDTPNTEAFF. The CDR3 coding sequence is TGCGCCAGCAGCTGGGGCGACACACCGAACACTGAAGCTTTCTTT. Supplemented by reference TRBV5-1 and TRBJ1-1, the full variable domain reads KAGVTQTPRYLIKTRGQQVTLSCSPISGHRSVSWYQQTPGQGLQFLFEYFSETQRNKGNFPGRFSGRQFSNSRSEMNVSTLELGDSALYLCASSWGDTPNTEAFFGQGTRLTVV.

The rearrangement links TRBV7-3 to TRBJ2-2, with D uncertain. CDR1 and CDR2 from the germline V gene are SGHTA and FQGTGA. This CDR3 contains 14 residues. Trimming cost V 3 bases and J 2 bases, with 7 bases left between them. CDR3 nucleotides: TGTGCCAGCAGCTTCGACAAAAACACCGGGGAGCTGTTTTTT. This sequence encodes CASSFDKNTGELFF.

Only a few counts were recorded for this clone. The genes are TRBV4-3 and TRBJ2-7; 9 nucleotides line up with TRBD1. Germline V gene sequence: CDR1 LGHNA, CDR2 YSLEER. J gave up 4 bases and V 6 bases, and 10 bases lay outside the gene matches. The CDR3 runs 15 residues. CDR3 region: CASRVGQGFGYEQYF. The CDR3 DNA sequence: TGCGCCAGCAGGGTCGGACAGGGGTTTGGGTACGAGCAGTACTTC.

This rearrangement joins TRBV9 to TRBJ2-2, with 7 positions matching TRBD1. CDR1 and CDR2 (germline): SGDLS, YYNGEE. The CDR3 runs 15 residues. J gave up 3 bases and V 4 bases, and 6 bases lay outside the gene matches. The CDR3 DNA reads TGTGCCAGCAGCAGGACAGGCCTGGACACCGGGGAGCTGTTTTTT. It codes for CASSRTGLDTGELFF.

The J gene is TRBJ2-3, the V gene TRBV4-2; a weak D match, TRBD2 (5 bases). This CDR3 is 16 amino acids long. CDR1 is LGHNA and CDR2 is YNFKEQ in the germline V gene. Between the trimmed V and J ends, which lost 3 bases and 0 bases, there was a span of 13 bases. CDR3: CASSHISGLSTDTQYF. The CDR3 coding sequence is TGTGCCAGCAGCCACATCTCGGGATTAAGCACAGATACGCAGTATTTT.

This sequence joins TRBV27 and TRBJ2-2, with 9 bases lining up with TRBD1. There are 15 residues in the CDR3. V lost 6 bases and J lost 5; bases outside the gene matches: 7. Germline-derived CDR1 and CDR2 are MNHEY and SMNVEV (reference sequence). The CDR3 DNA follows: TGTGCCAGCAGCAAAGGGACAGGGAAGACCGGGGAGCTGTTTTTT. It specifies CASSKGTGKTGELFF.

J is TRBJ1-1 and V is TRBV29-1; D remains ambiguous. The germline gives CDR1 SQVTM, CDR2 ANQGSEA. This CDR3 has 11 residues. This CDR3 is CSAERDTEAFF. The CDR3 DNA is TGCAGTGCTGAGCGGGACACTGAAGCTTTCTTT.

The CDR3 sequence is CASSLGRVGTGGTEAFF. The CDR3 region has the DNA TGTGCCAGCAGCTTGGGCCGGGTCGGGACAGGGGGGACTGAAGCTTTCTTT. This chain joins TRBV5-5 and TRBJ1-1, with 11 positions matching TRBD1. The ends lost 0 bases at V and 5 bases at J; junction bases unmatched: 9. CDR3 size: 17 residues. Germline V gene sequence: CDR1 SGHKS, CDR2 YYEKEE (reference sequence). Supplemented by reference TRBV5-5 and TRBJ1-1, the full variable domain reads DAGVTQSPTHLIKTRGQQVTLRCSPISGHKSVSWYQQVLGQGPQFIFQYYEKEERGRGNFPDRFSARQFPNYSSELNVNALLLGDSALYLCASSLGRVGTGGTEAFFGQGTRLTVV.

This clone occurred once. The rearrangement joins TRBV9 to TRBJ1-3; D is unresolved. Germline CDR1 reads SGDLS; CDR2 reads YYNGEE. V was cut by 4 bases and J by 4 bases, with 9 bases left in between. This CDR3 is 13 amino acids long. The CDR3 reads CASSRSYGNTIYF. The CDR3 nucleotides read TGTGCCAGCAGCAGATCCTACGGAAACACCATATATTTT.

Points on this clone: Compared with germline, one end of the junction differs, possibly owing to a read error. CDR3: CASSKDSPSGGGGTQYF. In DNA form, the CDR3 reads TGTGCCAGCAGCAAAGACTCCCCTAGCGGGGGGGGAGGTACGCAGTATTTT. The chain links TRBV4-2 to TRBJ2-3; TRBD2 matches at 12 bases. CDR3 length: 17 residues. Germline V lookup: CDR1 LGHNA, CDR2 YNFKEQ.

The chain couples TRBV5-1 to TRBJ2-6, with a possible D match to TRBD1 (6 bases). CDR1 and CDR2 from the germline V gene are SGHRS and YFSETQ. This CDR3 region has 17 residues. Between the trimmed V and J ends, which lost 0 bases and 0 bases, there was a span of 10 bases. CDR3 protein: CASSLEQGVSGANVLTF. CDR3 DNA sequence: TGCGCCAGCAGCTTGGAACAGGGTGTCTCTGGGGCCAACGTCCTGACTTTC.

This clone showed up just once. V and J are TRBV7-9 and TRBJ2-4; 8 positions match TRBD1. J was trimmed by 9 bases and V by 5 bases; bases with no gene match: 3. Germline-derived CDR1 and CDR2 are SEHNR and FQNEAQ (reference sequence). The CDR3 totals 12 residues. CDR3 sequence: CASSRQGTIQYF. Written as DNA, the CDR3 is TGTGCCAGCAGCAGACAGGGGACCATTCAGTACTTC.

In its sample, this clone was seen once. The chain combines TRBV7-9 with TRBJ1-6, with D perhaps TRBD1 (5 bases). V was trimmed by 1 base and J by 6 bases, leaving 13 bases between them. The CDR3 extends over 16 amino acids. Per the germline V gene, CDR1 is SEHNR and CDR2 is FQNEAQ (reference sequence). CDR3 DNA: TGTGCCAGCAGCTTAGGTCCAGGGCTATCTAATTCACCCCTCCACTTT. Its translation is CASSLGPGLSNSPLHF.

This clone was detected only once. The chain has TRBV30 and TRBJ2-2; TRBD2 aligns across 8 bases. Germline-derived CDR1 and CDR2 are GTSNPN and SVGIG (reference sequence). CDR3 length equals 17 residues. Trimming at V came to 0 bases and at J to 5 bases, leaving 11 bases not matched to a gene. CDR3 sequence reads: CAWSVRGGVSGTGELFF. Here the CDR3 DNA reads TGTGCCTGGAGTGTACGGGGGGGGGTCTCGGGAACCGGGGAGCTGTTTTTT.

The rearrangement joins TRBV7-2 to TRBJ2-3, with 10 bases lining up with TRBD2. The V gene end was trimmed by 4 bases and the J gene end by 0 bases; junction bases not matched to a gene: 4. The CDR3 length is 16 residues. The germline gives CDR1 SGHTA, CDR2 FQGNSA. CDR3 in DNA: TGTGCCAGCAGCTCCGAGCGGGGGGGAAGCACAGATACGCAGTATTTT. Protein: CASSSERGGSTDTQYF.

V usage is TRBV4-3 and J usage is TRBJ2-4, with TRBD2 identical over 9 bases. Germline-derived CDR1 and CDR2 are LGHNA and YSLEER. The V gene end was trimmed by 1 base and the J gene end by 2 bases; junction bases not matched to a gene: 6. The CDR3 runs 17 residues. The CDR3 coding sequence is TGCGCCAGCAGCCAAGCGGGCGGGGGGGTCTCCAAAAACATTCAGTACTTC. This codes for CASSQAGGGVSKNIQYF.

The chain combines TRBV2 with TRBJ2-3; D remains ambiguous. V lost 8 bases, J lost 1 base, and 13 bases lay in between. CDR3 length: 14 residues. Germline CDR1 and CDR2: SNHLY and FYNNEI. CDR3 nucleotide sequence: TGTGCCAGCGCTTCCGGGTACCGCACAGATACGCAGTATTTT. Protein sequence: CASASGYRTDTQYF.

The rearrangement uses TRBV6-1 and TRBJ2-3; D is unclear. The CDR3 loop spans 13 amino acids. V shed 5 bases and J shed 7 bases, with 13 bases lying between them. CDR1 MNHNS and CDR2 SASEGT come from the germline V gene. The DNA of the CDR3 is TGTGCCAGCAGTCCACCGTGGGCGAATACGCAGTATTTT. This encodes CASSPPWANTQYF.